Listed here are 22 T cell receptor beta chains from one sample, sequenced in a study of blood T cell repertoires in COVID-19 (dated by TCRdb to the early 2020s). The library was made by the immunoSEQ multiplex PCR assay. TCRdb mirrors the immuneACCESS table, restricted to in-frame sequences. Some clones are absent from its copies; in checked studies, under half trace to an unresolved V gene, and the reason for the others is unknown. The sample contains 210,000 or so clones, 85% of them found a single time. The ten top clones hold less than 6.5% of the sample. Sequenced material: peripheral blood. The receptors originated from a man aged 45-65 years with COVID-19, enrolled during active disease.

This clone was counted a single time. V gene TRBV5-1 combines with J gene TRBJ1-1, with D maybe TRBD1 (5 bases). Germline V gives CDR1 SGHRS, CDR2 YFSETQ. V was shortened by 6 bases and J by 14 bases, with 23 bases between the two germline ends. The CDR3 sequence is 13 residues long. CDR3 bases: TGCGCCAGCACCAGCACGTTCCCGGACACCTTGTTCTTT. This gives the protein CASTSTFPDTLFF.

This chain links TRBV4-1 with TRBJ2-2, with 8 positions matching TRBD1. The V and J ends lost 0 bases and 4 bases, in that order; junction bases with no gene match: 7. Germline CDR1 MGHRA, CDR2 YSYEKL. The CDR3 contains 17 residues. The CDR3 nucleotides read TGCGCCAGCAGCCAAGATCCCCAGGGGGCGGGCACCGGGGAGCTGTTTTTT. Its translation is CASSQDPQGAGTGELFF.

The chain is built from TRBV5-1 and TRBJ2-5, with TRBD1 matching 10 bases. Trimming removed 2 bases from V and 4 bases from J; junction bases left unmatched: 5. The CDR3 consists of 15 residues. Germline CDR1 SGHRS, CDR2 YFSETQ. The CDR3 sequence is CASSFYGQGGETQYF. DNA of the CDR3: TGCGCCAGCAGCTTCTACGGACAGGGGGGAGAGACCCAGTACTTC. Based on the CDR3 plus reference TRBV5-1 and TRBJ2-5, the full variable domain is KAGVTQTPRYLIKTRGQQVTLSCSPISGHRSVSWYQQTPGQGLQFLFEYFSETQRNKGNFPGRFSGRQFSNSRSEMNVSTLELGDSALYLCASSFYGQGGETQYFGPGTRLLVL.

The chain is built from TRBV19 and TRBJ2-3, with TRBD2 matching 10 bases. Germline CDR1 reads LNHDA; CDR2 reads SQIVND (reference sequence). The CDR3 has 15 amino acids. V was clipped by 3 bases and J by 4 bases; unmatched bases: 4. CDR3 residues: CASSILAGGADTQYF. Here the CDR3 DNA reads TGTGCCAGTAGTATTTTAGCGGGGGGTGCAGATACGCAGTATTTT. Using reference TRBV19 and TRBJ2-3 for the parts outside the CDR3, the full variable domain is DGGITQSPKYLFRKEGQNVTLSCEQNLNHDAMYWYRQDPGQGLRLIYYSQIVNDFQKGDIAEGYSVSREKKESFPLTVTSAQKNPTAFYLCASSILAGGADTQYFGPGTRLTVL.

The genes are TRBV29-1 and TRBJ1-5, with TRBD1 matching 8 bases. Germline CDR1 reads SQVTM; CDR2 reads ANQGSEA. This CDR3 is built from 14 residues. With V trimmed by 6 bases and J by 4 bases, 8 bases remained unmatched. CDR3 amino acids: CSVATGGGNQPQHF. In DNA, the CDR3 is TGCAGCGTCGCTACAGGGGGTGGAAATCAGCCCCAGCATTTT.

The CDR3 nucleotides are TGCGCCAGCAGCTTGGCTGGCAAGTCCTACGAGCAGTACTTC. Its protein product is CASSLAGKSYEQYF. The V gene is TRBV5-1, the J gene TRBJ2-7; no definite D call. The CDR3 consists of 14 residues. The V gene's germline CDR1 is SGHRS and CDR2 YFSETQ. V was trimmed by 0 bases and J by 1 base, leaving 8 bases between them.

This clone was seen more than once but under ten times. The V call is TRBV7-9, the J call TRBJ2-3; 9 bases are a match to TRBD1. Germline V gene sequence: CDR1 SEHNR, CDR2 FQNEAQ (reference sequence). The trim removed 4 bases at V and 5 bases at J, leaving 4 bases unmatched. The CDR3 has 14 amino acids. This CDR3 is CASSYRGHGDTQYF. The DNA of the CDR3 is TGTGCCAGCAGCTACAGGGGGCACGGAGATACGCAGTATTTT.

The chain combines TRBV4-3 with TRBJ2-3; tentative D call: TRBD2 (6 bases). This CDR3 has 17 amino acids. Deletions cut 1 base from V and 5 bases from J, with 19 bases between. The V gene's germline CDR1 is LGHNA and CDR2 YSLEER. The CDR3: CASSQVGWAGLEDTQYF. For the CDR3, the DNA is TGCGCCAGCAGCCAAGTGGGTTGGGCGGGGTTGGAAGATACGCAGTATTTT.

This clone has a single count. The V call is TRBV27, the J call TRBJ2-3; no clear D. Germline loops: CDR1 MNHEY, CDR2 SMNVEV (reference sequence). Trimming removed 5 bases from V and 6 bases from J, with 12 bases in between. CDR3 length equals 13 residues. Here the CDR3 reads CASSRGRSDTQYF. CDR3 nucleotides: TGTGCCAGCAGTCGCGGTAGATCCGATACGCAGTATTTT.

The rearrangement joins TRBV6-6 to TRBJ2-1; 7 bases line up with TRBD1. This CDR3 has 14 amino acids. J lost 4 bases, V lost 7 bases, and 7 bases had no gene match. Germline lookup yields CDR1 MNHNY and CDR2 SVGAGI (reference sequence). The CDR3 sequence is CASNTLGQYNEQFF. The CDR3 coding sequence is TGTGCCAGCAATACACTGGGACAGTACAATGAGCAGTTCTTC.

The chain links TRBV4-3 to TRBJ1-6; tentatively, D is TRBD1 (5 bases). Germline CDR1 LGHNA, CDR2 YSLEER. The CDR3 is made up of 14 amino acids. Trimming took 4 bases from V and 8 from J, leaving 12 bases between them. CDR3 DNA sequence: TGCGCCAGCAGCCCCAGGGTGAAGGATTCACCCCTCCACTTT. It translates to CASSPRVKDSPLHF.

V usage is TRBV7-2 and J usage is TRBJ2-7, with D maybe TRBD1 (6 bases). Germline CDR1 is SGHTA and CDR2 is FQGNSA. V gave up 1 base and J gave up 4 bases, with 8 bases separating them. The CDR3 is 13 amino acids. The CDR3 is CASSLDRAYEQYF. The CDR3 DNA reads TGTGCCAGCAGCTTAGACAGGGCTTACGAGCAGTACTTC. The whole variable domain, remainder taken from reference TRBV7-2 and TRBJ2-7, is GAGVSQSPSNKVTEKGKDVELRCDPISGHTALYWYRQSLGQGLEFLIYFQGNSAPDKSGLPSDRFSAERTGGSVSTLTIQRTQQEDSAVYLCASSLDRAYEQYFGPGTRLTVT.

The genes are TRBV21-1 and TRBJ2-5; the DNA was not compared with TRBD2, the D call given in the table. TRBV21-1 is a pseudogene. CDR3 length: 10 residues. CDR3 in amino acids: CATLEETQYF. CDR3 in DNA: TGTGCCACCCTCGAAGAGACCCAGTACTTC.

This chain links TRBV5-1 with TRBJ2-2, with 7 nucleotides matching TRBD1. This CDR3 region has 15 residues. V dropped 4 bases and J dropped 3; count of bases not matched to a gene: 6. Germline CDR1 is SGHRS and CDR2 is YFSETQ. The CDR3 protein is CASSPRTGDTGELFF. The CDR3 nucleotides read TGCGCCAGCAGCCCTCGGACAGGCGACACCGGGGAGCTGTTTTTT.

The chain is built from TRBV25-1 and TRBJ1-6; the match to TRBD1 covers 8 bases. Germline CDR1 reads MGHDK; CDR2 reads SYGVNS. The CDR3 is 14 amino acids. Trimming at V came to 7 bases and at J to 9 bases, leaving 8 bases not matched to a gene. The CDR3 loop reads CASKLDRDASPLHF. For the CDR3, the DNA is TGTGCCAGCAAACTGGACAGGGACGCTTCACCCCTCCACTTT.

The chain carries TRBV5-4 and TRBJ2-7; the D gene is possibly TRBD2 (5 bases). This CDR3 is 12 amino acids long. V was pared by 2 bases and J by 7 bases, with 10 bases between. Germline V gene sequence: CDR1 SGHNT, CDR2 YYREEE (reference sequence). The DNA of the CDR3 is TGTGCCAGCAGCTTCGGGGTGGGGGAGCAGTACTTC. Amino acid sequence: CASSFGVGEQYF.

The rearrangement joins TRBV6-1 to TRBJ2-4; D remains unclear. Trimming shortened V by 2 bases and J by 0 bases, and 11 bases separated the two germline ends. The germline V gene encodes CDR1 MNHNS and CDR2 SASEGT. This CDR3 spans 16 amino acids. CDR3 residues: CASSEIGRIAKNIQYF. CDR3 nucleotide sequence: TGTGCCAGCAGTGAAATTGGCAGGATAGCCAAAAACATTCAGTACTTC.

This clone was seen only a few times. Distinct nucleotide sequences in the sample also encode this CDR3. This rearrangement joins TRBV18 to TRBJ1-6, with 11 nucleotides matching TRBD1. Germline CDR1 is KGHSH and CDR2 is LQKENI. The CDR3 contains 15 residues. V shed 3 bases, J shed 7 bases, and the junction held 2 bases outside the gene matches. The CDR3 sequence: CASSPRTGGNSPLHF. The DNA for the CDR3 is TGTGCCAGCTCACCGCGGACAGGGGGCAATTCACCCCTCCACTTT.

The genes are TRBV5-8 and TRBJ1-1, with 8 nucleotides matching TRBD1. Trimming removed 4 bases from V and 1 base from J; junction bases left unmatched: 9. The germline CDR1 and CDR2 sequences are SGHTS and YDEGEE. This CDR3 comprises 16 residues. DNA for the CDR3: TGTGCCAGCAGCGCCGGGACAGGAATCTCGAACACTGAAGCTTTCTTT. Protein: CASSAGTGISNTEAFF.

The gene calls are TRBV9 and TRBJ2-3; 9 nucleotides agree with TRBD2. Germline CDR1 and CDR2: SGDLS and YYNGEE. The CDR3 sequence is 16 residues long. The V and J ends lost 4 bases and 0 bases, in that order; junction bases with no gene match: 6. The DNA of the CDR3 is TGTGCCAGCAGCAGCCGACTAGCGGCTAGCACAGATACGCAGTATTTT. This sequence encodes CASSSRLAASTDTQYF. The full variable domain, with the rest looked up from reference TRBV9 and TRBJ2-3, is DSGVTQTPKHLITATGQRVTLRCSPRSGDLSVYWYQQSLDQGLQFLIQYYNGEERAKGNILERFSAQQFPDLHSELNLSSLELGDSALYFCASSSRLAASTDTQYFGPGTRLTVL.

This chain uses TRBV18 with TRBJ2-2; weak D call: TRBD2 (5 bases). Trimming removed 2 bases at V and 1 base at J, with 8 bases between. The CDR3 has 15 residues. Germline V gene data show CDR1 as KGHSH and CDR2 as LQKENI. CDR3: CASSPFRGNTGELFF. Written as DNA, the CDR3 is TGTGCCAGCTCACCATTCCGGGGGAACACCGGGGAGCTGTTTTTT.

The chain employs TRBV9 and TRBJ2-5, with D perhaps TRBD2 (6 bases). This CDR3 comprises 16 residues. V lost 0 bases to trimming and J lost 2 bases, with 14 bases between them. The germline CDR1 and CDR2 sequences are SGDLS and YYNGEE. CDR3 region: CASSVAGLARQETQYF. CDR3 sequence (DNA): TGTGCCAGCAGCGTAGCGGGCCTAGCGAGGCAAGAGACCCAGTACTTC. The full variable domain, rest sourced from reference TRBV9 and TRBJ2-5, is DSGVTQTPKHLITATGQRVTLRCSPRSGDLSVYWYQQSLDQGLQFLIQYYNGEERAKGNILERFSAQQFPDLHSELNLSSLELGDSALYFCASSVAGLARQETQYFGPGTRLLVL.